Presented here are 8 T cell receptor beta chains from one specimen sequenced in a study of cytomegalovirus exposure and HLA in healthy donors. Amplification used 60 Vbeta primers and 13 Jbeta primers. Profiling relied on immunoSEQ multiplex PCR, and the TCRdb table lists in-frame clones only, not all of them. The sample lists under 130,000 clones; roughly 77% were seen once. Sequencing was done on a sample of PBMCs. The receptors were sampled from a woman younger than 30 in good health and CMV-seropositive.

This chain links TRBV19 with TRBJ2-1; 10 bases agree with TRBD1. CDR1 and CDR2 (germline): LNHDA, SQIVND (reference sequence). The CDR3 runs 18 residues. The trim removed 5 bases at V and 6 bases at J, leaving 16 bases unmatched. CDR3 amino acids: CASSPQGLGTGVGNEQFF. CDR3 coding DNA: TGTGCCAGTAGTCCCCAAGGACTTGGGACAGGGGTAGGCAATGAGCAGTTCTTC. Variable domain in full (rest from reference TRBV19 and TRBJ2-1): DGGITQSPKYLFRKEGQNVTLSCEQNLNHDAMYWYRQDPGQGLRLIYYSQIVNDFQKGDIAEGYSVSREKKESFPLTVTSAQKNPTAFYLCASSPQGLGTGVGNEQFFGPGTRLTVL.

This clone has more than one count but fewer than ten. The genes are TRBV11-2 and TRBJ2-2; D remains unclear. The V end lost 2 bases, the J end lost 1 base, and 5 bases lay between the germline ends. The CDR3 totals 14 residues. The germline CDR1 and CDR2 sequences are SGHAT and FQNNGV. The CDR3 coding sequence is TGTGCCAGCAGCTTAAACGGGAACACCGGGGAGCTGTTTTTT. It is translated as CASSLNGNTGELFF.

The chain employs TRBV6-5 and TRBJ1-4, with D possibly matching TRBD1 (5 bases). V dropped 3 bases and J dropped 10 bases, with 15 bases sitting between them. This CDR3 is 14 amino acids long. Per germline, CDR1 MNHEY and CDR2 SVGAGI. CDR3 DNA: TGTGCCAGCAGTTATCAGGGAGGGACGGGAAAACTGTTTTTT. Its translation is CASSYQGGTGKLFF.

The chain recombines TRBV7-9 with TRBJ2-1; no clear D. The germline V gene encodes CDR1 SEHNR and CDR2 FQNEAQ (reference sequence). CDR3 size: 13 residues. Trimming removed 5 bases from V and 5 bases from J, with 10 bases in between. CDR3 bases: TGTGCCAGCAGCGCTCGGGTCCACAATGAGCAGTTCTTC. Residues: CASSARVHNEQFF.

This clone was detected only a few times. The chain is built from TRBV2 and TRBJ2-5; tentatively, D is TRBD2 (5 bases). With 7 bases removed from V and 5 bases from J, the gap between germline ends came to 14 bases. CDR1 is SNHLY and CDR2 is FYNNEI in the germline V gene. The CDR3 extends over 13 amino acids. CDR3 coding DNA: TGTGCCAGCACCCCCCGGACTTACGAGACCCAGTACTTC. It codes for CASTPRTYETQYF.

This clone was seen more than once but under ten times. The V and J genes are TRBV27 and TRBJ1-4; a possible D gene is TRBD1 (5 bases). V lost 4 bases and J lost 6, with 12 bases in between. Germline values: CDR1 MNHEY, CDR2 SMNVEV (reference sequence). The CDR3 totals 14 residues. CDR3 region: CASSSQGRDEKLFF. In nucleotides, the CDR3 is TGTGCCAGCAGTTCCCAGGGCAGGGATGAAAAACTGTTTTTT.

The chain couples TRBV7-2 to TRBJ2-5; 9 nucleotides line up with TRBD1. The germline gives CDR1 SGHTA, CDR2 FQGNSA. The ends lost 5 bases at V and 5 bases at J; junction bases unmatched: 9. This CDR3 has 15 amino acids. The CDR3 spells CASSRDRAVRETQYF. In DNA, the CDR3 is TGTGCCAGCAGCCGGGACAGGGCGGTCCGGGAGACCCAGTACTTC.

This clone showed up just once. CDR3 region: CASSSLAGEDTQYF. CDR3 bases: TGTGCCAGCAGCTCCCTAGCCGGGGAAGATACGCAGTATTTT. V usage is TRBV13 and J usage is TRBJ2-3; a weak D match, TRBD2 (5 bases). The V gene's germline CDR1 is PRHDT and CDR2 FYEKMQ (reference sequence). The ends were cut back, 4 bases at V and 5 bases at J, with 13 bases in the middle. The CDR3 consists of 14 residues.